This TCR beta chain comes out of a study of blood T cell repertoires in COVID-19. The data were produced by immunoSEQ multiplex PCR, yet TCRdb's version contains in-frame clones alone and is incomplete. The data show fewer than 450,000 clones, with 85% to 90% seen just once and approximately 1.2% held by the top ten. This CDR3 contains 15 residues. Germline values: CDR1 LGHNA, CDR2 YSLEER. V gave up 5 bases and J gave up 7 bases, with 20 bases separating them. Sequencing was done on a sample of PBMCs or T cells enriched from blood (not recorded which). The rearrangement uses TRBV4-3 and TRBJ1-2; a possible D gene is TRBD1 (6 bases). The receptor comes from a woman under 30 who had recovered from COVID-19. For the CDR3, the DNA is TGCGCCAGCAGCTCAACCGCCGGGGGGCGACGTGGCTACACCTTC. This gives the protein CASSSTAGGRRGYTF.